Each of the 3 T cell receptor beta chains below was sequenced from the same sample in a study of Graves' ophthalmopathy and Graves' hyperthyroidism. Scientists amplified the TCR beta CDR3 regions from RNA transcripts. The workflow started with a first-round RT-PCR run with HTBI primers and then moved on to a second-round multiplex PCR. TCRdb fed the multiplex PCR reads into MiXCR, producing one record per CDR3 protein. The sample lists around 400,000 distinct CDR3 sequences; roughly 21% were seen once. The material sequenced was peripheral blood. The receptors here all came from a woman under 30 with stable Graves' hyperthyroidism.

The J gene is TRBJ1-5, the V gene TRBV2, with TRBD1 as a possible D gene (5 bases). CDR3 size: 15 residues. Looked up from germline, CDR1 is SNHLY and CDR2 is FYNNEI. Deletions cut 1 base from V and 7 bases from J, with 14 bases between. The CDR3 is CASSEGGGRLQPQHF. In nucleotides, the CDR3 is TGTGCCAGCAGTGAAGGGGGCGGCAGGCTCCAGCCCCAGCATTTT.

This clonotype was detected ten times or more. The rearrangement joins TRBV6-1 to TRBJ2-5; TRBD2 aligns across 8 bases. This CDR3 spans 12 amino acids. V lost 7 bases and J lost 4; bases outside the gene matches: 2. The germline V gene encodes CDR1 MNHNS and CDR2 SASEGT. The CDR3 region is CASTGTRETQYF. The CDR3 nucleotides are TGTGCCAGCACCGGGACTAGAGAGACCCAGTACTTC.

The chain carries TRBV3-1 and TRBJ2-5; D possibly uses TRBD1 or TRBD2 (5 bases each). V lost 4 bases to trimming and J lost 2 bases, with 20 bases between them. The CDR3 covers 17 residues. The V gene's germline CDR1 is LGHDT and CDR2 YNNKEL (reference sequence). CDR3 protein: CASSPPRRGPTQETQYF. Here the CDR3 DNA reads TGTGCCAGCAGCCCCCCCCGCCGGGGCCCTACTCAAGAGACCCAGTACTTC.